This T cell receptor (beta chain) was captured in a study of control samples from healthy donors and cancer patients. TCRdb keeps only in-frame clones here, not all; method: immunoSEQ multiplex PCR. The table has roughly 130,000 clones, roughly 94% seen once. The CDR3 is 15 residues long. Looked up from germline, CDR1 is MGHRA and CDR2 is YSYEKL. The V end was cut by 0 bases, the J end by 4 bases, with 10 bases between. Sequencing was carried out using PBMCs. The source of this sequence is a man between 60 and 70 years old with colorectal cancer. The chain joins TRBV4-1 to TRBJ2-1; TRBD2 might be the D (6 bases). The CDR3 nucleotides are TGCGCCAGCAGCCAAGATGGGCGGGGATACAATGAGCAGTTCTTC. This translates into CASSQDGRGYNEQFF.